Listed below are T cell receptor beta chains from one sample, sequenced in a study of T cell responses to AZD1222 COVID-19 vaccine. The method was immunoSEQ multiplex PCR; TCRdb's version includes in-frame clones alone and lacks a portion of them. The data hold around 130,000 clones, with around 90% observed a single time. The starting material was peripheral blood, obtained 28 days after the second AZD1222 dose. Source of these receptors: an adult who received the AZD1222 COVID-19 vaccine. The CDR3 runs from the conserved cysteine through the conserved F or W. Fields, in order: D gene, V gene, clone size, J gene, CDR3 protein, CDR3 DNA. D genes are given only for firm matches. Clone size is shown for a subset of rows, as once, few, many or a class of expanded clone.

d_call: TRBD2
v_call: TRBV7-2
clone_size: NA
j_call: TRBJ2-1
cdr3_aa: CASSLVGGGYNEQFF
cdr3_nt: TGTGCCAGCAGCTTAGTCGGGGGGGGATACAATGAGCAGTTCTTC

d_call: NA
v_call: TRBV19
clone_size: NA
j_call: TRBJ1-4
cdr3_aa: CASRPRGGLYEKLFF
cdr3_nt: TGTGCCAGTAGGCCCCGCGGGGGGCTATATGAAAAACTGTTTTTT

d_call: TRBD2
v_call: TRBV5-1
clone_size: NA
j_call: TRBJ2-3
cdr3_aa: CASSLQREGTDTQYF
cdr3_nt: TGCGCCAGCAGCTTGCAGCGGGAGGGCACAGATACGCAGTATTTT

d_call: NA
v_call: TRBV6-1
clone_size: NA
j_call: TRBJ1-2
cdr3_aa: CASSEGDSGGYTF
cdr3_nt: TGTGCCAGCAGTGAAGGGGACTCTGGGGGCTACACCTTC

d_call: NA
v_call: TRBV28
clone_size: once
j_call: TRBJ1-4
cdr3_aa: CASIGGGQANEKLFF
cdr3_nt: TGTGCCAGCATCGGAGGGGGGCAGGCTAATGAAAAACTGTTTTTT

d_call: NA
v_call: TRBV11-2
clone_size: once
j_call: TRBJ2-3
cdr3_aa: CASSLVFADTQYF
cdr3_nt: TGTGCCAGCAGCTTAGTCTTCGCAGATACGCAGTATTTT

d_call: TRBD1
v_call: TRBV4-3
clone_size: NA
j_call: TRBJ2-7
cdr3_aa: CASSQDPTGGQYF
cdr3_nt: TGCGCCAGCAGCCAAGACCCGACAGGGGGTCAGTACTTC

d_call: TRBD1
v_call: TRBV7-2
clone_size: NA
j_call: TRBJ1-2
cdr3_aa: CASSSGTGGAVYGYTF
cdr3_nt: TGTGCCAGCAGCTCCGGGACAGGGGGCGCAGTCTATGGCTACACCTTC

d_call: TRBD1
v_call: TRBV7-8
clone_size: NA
j_call: TRBJ1-6
cdr3_aa: CASSSTGINSPLHF
cdr3_nt: TGTGCCAGCAGCTCGACAGGGATTAATTCACCCCTCCACTTT

d_call: NA
v_call: TRBV13
clone_size: once
j_call: TRBJ1-5
cdr3_aa: CASSLGREVNQPQHF
cdr3_nt: TGTGCCAGCAGCTTAGGAAGAGAGGTCAATCAGCCCCAGCATTTT

d_call: TRBD2
v_call: TRBV30
clone_size: NA
j_call: TRBJ2-2
cdr3_aa: CAWSGLAGVGGELFF
cdr3_nt: TGTGCCTGGAGTGGACTAGCGGGAGTGGGCGGGGAGCTGTTTTTT

d_call: TRBD2
v_call: TRBV15
clone_size: NA
j_call: TRBJ2-7
cdr3_aa: CATRGGNPYEQYF
cdr3_nt: TGTGCCACCAGGGGAGGGAACCCTTACGAGCAGTACTTC

d_call: TRBD1
v_call: TRBV27
clone_size: NA
j_call: TRBJ1-2
cdr3_aa: CASSLRGGTGLSYGYTF
cdr3_nt: TGTGCCAGCAGTTTAAGGGGTGGGACAGGGTTATCTTACGGCTACACCTTC

d_call: TRBD1
v_call: TRBV7-2
clone_size: once
j_call: TRBJ1-4
cdr3_aa: CASSLGTGYEKLFF
cdr3_nt: TGTGCCAGCAGCCTAGGGACAGGGTATGAAAAACTGTTTTTT

d_call: TRBD2
v_call: TRBV5-1
clone_size: NA
j_call: TRBJ2-3
cdr3_aa: CASTGLVFTDTQYF
cdr3_nt: TGCGCCAGCACCGGACTAGTCTTCACAGATACGCAGTATTTT

d_call: NA
v_call: TRBV20-1
clone_size: NA
j_call: TRBJ2-1
cdr3_aa: CSASGSEQFF
cdr3_nt: TGCAGTGCTAGCGGCAGTGAGCAGTTCTTC

d_call: TRBD1
v_call: TRBV13
clone_size: once
j_call: TRBJ1-2
cdr3_aa: CASSLRQGPTF
cdr3_nt: TGTGCCAGCAGCCTCCGACAGGGTCCCACCTTC

d_call: TRBD1
v_call: TRBV10-2
clone_size: NA
j_call: TRBJ2-7
cdr3_aa: CASSERLGQGAYEQYF
cdr3_nt: TGCGCCAGCAGTGAGAGGCTGGGGCAGGGGGCCTACGAGCAGTACTTC

d_call: NA
v_call: TRBV12-5
clone_size: NA
j_call: TRBJ1-4
cdr3_aa: CASGLGLTEKLFF
cdr3_nt: TGTGCTAGTGGTTTGGGGCTGACCGAAAAACTGTTTTTT

d_call: NA
v_call: TRBV6-5
clone_size: NA
j_call: TRBJ1-3
cdr3_aa: CASTGTAGNTIYF
cdr3_nt: TGTGCCAGCACAGGGACCGCTGGAAACACCATATATTTT

d_call: NA
v_call: TRBV6-4
clone_size: NA
j_call: TRBJ2-3
cdr3_aa: CASKELLDRDARGTDTQYF
cdr3_nt: TGTGCCAGTAAGGAACTCCTAGACCGGGACGCTCGGGGAACAGATACGCAGTATTTT

d_call: NA
v_call: TRBV7-2
clone_size: NA
j_call: TRBJ2-3
cdr3_aa: CASSLDPSTDTQYF
cdr3_nt: TGTGCCAGCAGCTTAGACCCTAGCACAGATACGCAGTATTTT

d_call: TRBD1
v_call: TRBV18
clone_size: NA
j_call: TRBJ1-5
cdr3_aa: CASSREDRGDQPQHF
cdr3_nt: TGTGCCAGCTCGCGAGAGGACAGGGGAGATCAGCCCCAGCATTTT

d_call: TRBD1
v_call: TRBV2
clone_size: NA
j_call: TRBJ1-2
cdr3_aa: CASRQGQGNGYTF
cdr3_nt: TGTGCCAGCAGACAGGGACAGGGAAATGGCTACACCTTC

d_call: TRBD1
v_call: TRBV28
clone_size: NA
j_call: TRBJ1-4
cdr3_aa: CASSKTGPTNEKLFF
cdr3_nt: TGTGCCAGCAGTAAGACAGGGCCAACTAATGAAAAACTGTTTTTT

d_call: TRBD2
v_call: TRBV7-9
clone_size: NA
j_call: TRBJ2-1
cdr3_aa: CASSFGTSGSEQFF
cdr3_nt: TGTGCCAGCAGCTTTGGGACTAGCGGGAGTGAGCAGTTCTTC

d_call: NA
v_call: TRBV4-1
clone_size: NA
j_call: TRBJ2-5
cdr3_aa: CASSQVSGFSETQYF
cdr3_nt: TGCGCCAGCAGCCAAGTTTCGGGATTTTCAGAGACCCAGTACTTC

d_call: TRBD1
v_call: TRBV6-1
clone_size: NA
j_call: TRBJ2-7
cdr3_aa: CASSEGQGFYEQYF
cdr3_nt: TGTGCCAGCAGTGAGGGACAGGGGTTTTACGAGCAGTACTTC

d_call: NA
v_call: TRBV20-1
clone_size: once
j_call: TRBJ1-5
cdr3_aa: CSASADSNQPQHF
cdr3_nt: TGCAGTGCTAGTGCCGATAGCAATCAGCCCCAGCATTTT

d_call: TRBD1
v_call: TRBV5-1
clone_size: NA
j_call: TRBJ2-7
cdr3_aa: CASSPGTGIHEQYF
cdr3_nt: TGCGCCAGCAGCCCCGGGACAGGGATCCACGAGCAGTACTTC

d_call: NA
v_call: TRBV6-1
clone_size: NA
j_call: TRBJ2-7
cdr3_aa: CASSESWWSGEQYF
cdr3_nt: TGTGCCAGCAGTGAATCCTGGTGGTCGGGGGAGCAGTACTTC

d_call: NA
v_call: TRBV5-1
clone_size: NA
j_call: TRBJ1-1
cdr3_aa: CASSLGEGGTEAFF
cdr3_nt: TGCGCCAGCAGCTTGGGGGAGGGTGGCACTGAAGCTTTCTTT

d_call: NA
v_call: TRBV28
clone_size: once
j_call: TRBJ1-1
cdr3_aa: CASSLSQPNTEAFF
cdr3_nt: TGTGCCAGCAGTTTAAGTCAGCCGAACACTGAAGCTTTCTTT

d_call: TRBD1
v_call: TRBV3-1/TRBV3-2
clone_size: NA
j_call: TRBJ1-5
cdr3_aa: CASSQGTGGAQPQHF
cdr3_nt: TGTGCCAGCAGCCAAGGGACAGGGGGCGCACAGCCCCAGCATTTT

d_call: TRBD1
v_call: TRBV7-9
clone_size: NA
j_call: TRBJ1-2
cdr3_aa: CASSRDRGYSNYGYTF
cdr3_nt: TGTGCCAGCAGCAGAGACAGGGGATATTCTAACTATGGCTACACCTTC

d_call: NA
v_call: TRBV15
clone_size: NA
j_call: TRBJ2-7
cdr3_aa: CATSREQGYEQYF
cdr3_nt: TGTGCCACCAGCAGAGAACAGGGCTACGAGCAGTACTTC

d_call: TRBD1
v_call: TRBV6-5
clone_size: NA
j_call: TRBJ1-6
cdr3_aa: CASSYSRGQENSPLHF
cdr3_nt: TGTGCCAGCAGTTACTCGAGGGGACAGGAAAATTCACCCCTCCACTTT

d_call: NA
v_call: TRBV5-1
clone_size: NA
j_call: TRBJ1-1
cdr3_aa: CASSLEGGGNTEAFF
cdr3_nt: TGCGCCAGCAGCTTGGAAGGAGGTGGGAACACTGAAGCTTTCTTT

d_call: TRBD1
v_call: TRBV2
clone_size: NA
j_call: TRBJ2-1
cdr3_aa: CASTGGYRGSYNEQFF
cdr3_nt: TGTGCCAGCACTGGAGGATACAGGGGATCCTACAATGAGCAGTTCTTC

d_call: NA
v_call: TRBV29-1
clone_size: once
j_call: TRBJ2-1
cdr3_aa: CSVEQGPPTTQFF
cdr3_nt: TGCAGCGTTGAGCAGGGGCCGCCGACTACGCAGTTCTTC

d_call: TRBD1
v_call: TRBV4-1
clone_size: NA
j_call: TRBJ2-6
cdr3_aa: CASRRPLGQGTSGANVLTF
cdr3_nt: TGCGCCAGCCGCCGGCCCCTGGGACAGGGAACTTCTGGGGCCAACGTCCTGACTTTC

d_call: NA
v_call: TRBV30
clone_size: NA
j_call: TRBJ2-3
cdr3_aa: CAWSPTALGPDTQYF
cdr3_nt: TGTGCCTGGAGCCCGACAGCCCTGGGGCCAGATACGCAGTATTTT

d_call: NA
v_call: TRBV10-1
clone_size: NA
j_call: TRBJ2-3
cdr3_aa: CASSESQSRTARYF
cdr3_nt: TGCGCCAGCAGTGAGTCGCAGTCGAGGACAGCACGGTATTTT

d_call: NA
v_call: TRBV18
clone_size: NA
j_call: TRBJ2-7
cdr3_aa: CASSLVRTYEQYF
cdr3_nt: TGTGCCAGCTCACTGGTCAGGACCTACGAGCAGTACTTC

d_call: TRBD1
v_call: TRBV7-9
clone_size: NA
j_call: TRBJ1-1
cdr3_aa: CASSLVSGGRSTEAFF
cdr3_nt: TGTGCCAGCAGCTTAGTGTCAGGGGGTAGGAGCACTGAAGCTTTCTTT

d_call: NA
v_call: TRBV10-1
clone_size: NA
j_call: TRBJ2-5
cdr3_aa: CASSEGQETQYF
cdr3_nt: TGCGCCAGCAGTGAGGGCCAAGAGACCCAGTACTTC

d_call: NA
v_call: TRBV7-9
clone_size: few
j_call: TRBJ1-3
cdr3_aa: CASSFQGYSGNTIYF
cdr3_nt: TGTGCCAGCAGCTTTCAGGGCTACTCTGGAAACACCATATATTTT

d_call: NA
v_call: TRBV4-1
clone_size: NA
j_call: TRBJ1-5
cdr3_aa: CASSRKLGTENQPQHF
cdr3_nt: TGCGCCAGCAGCCGGAAGCTCGGGACTGAAAATCAGCCCCAGCATTTT

d_call: NA
v_call: TRBV18
clone_size: NA
j_call: TRBJ1-3
cdr3_aa: CASSPTGFSGNTIYF
cdr3_nt: TGTGCCAGCTCTCCAACAGGGTTCTCTGGAAACACCATATATTTT

d_call: TRBD1
v_call: TRBV2
clone_size: NA
j_call: TRBJ2-7
cdr3_aa: CASSIRQGHEQYF
cdr3_nt: TGTGCCAGCAGCATTAGACAGGGCCACGAGCAGTACTTC

d_call: TRBD1
v_call: TRBV9
clone_size: NA
j_call: TRBJ1-3
cdr3_aa: CASTSQDRSYGNTIYF
cdr3_nt: TGTGCCAGCACCTCTCAGGACAGGTCGTATGGAAACACCATATATTTT

d_call: NA
v_call: TRBV15
clone_size: NA
j_call: TRBJ1-2
cdr3_aa: CATSRAGLYGYTF
cdr3_nt: TGTGCCACCAGCAGAGCTGGCCTCTATGGCTACACCTTC

d_call: TRBD2
v_call: TRBV27
clone_size: NA
j_call: TRBJ2-3
cdr3_aa: CASSHLAGSTDTQYF
cdr3_nt: TGTGCCAGCAGTCACCTAGCGGGATCCACAGATACGCAGTATTTT

d_call: NA
v_call: TRBV10-3
clone_size: many
j_call: TRBJ1-1
cdr3_aa: CAISESWQRNTEAFF
cdr3_nt: TGTGCCATCAGTGAGTCGTGGCAGAGGAACACTGAAGCTTTCTTT

d_call: NA
v_call: TRBV19
clone_size: once
j_call: TRBJ2-5
cdr3_aa: CASSRDPRLGTQYF
cdr3_nt: TGTGCCAGTAGTAGGGACCCTCGATTGGGGACCCAGTACTTC